This entry describes one TCR beta chain. Its antigen is not known. Clones were sequenced by immunoSEQ multiplex PCR, and TCRdb holds only the in-frame ones, with some missing. The sample consists of some 92,000 clones, roughly four fifths of them appearing once. With 3 bases removed from V and 3 bases from J, the gap between germline ends came to 2 bases. CDR1 DFQATT and CDR2 SNEGSKA come from the germline V gene (reference sequence). The CDR3 runs 10 residues. These data are taken from a study of radiotherapy plus CTLA-4 blockade in lung cancer. Points from the study as a whole: Radiotherapy was combined with ipilimumab, and tumor-derived TCR clones then expanded in blood.

The TCR sequence derives from a human donor with non-small cell lung cancer who had a partial response to radiotherapy plus ipilimumab. The gene calls are TRBV20-1 and TRBJ1-1, with D hard to call. The sample consisted of peripheral blood, taken from a patient treated with radiotherapy plus ipilimumab. The CDR3 bases are TGCAGTGCTAGCGACACTGAAGCTTTCTTT. Residues: CSASDTEAFF.